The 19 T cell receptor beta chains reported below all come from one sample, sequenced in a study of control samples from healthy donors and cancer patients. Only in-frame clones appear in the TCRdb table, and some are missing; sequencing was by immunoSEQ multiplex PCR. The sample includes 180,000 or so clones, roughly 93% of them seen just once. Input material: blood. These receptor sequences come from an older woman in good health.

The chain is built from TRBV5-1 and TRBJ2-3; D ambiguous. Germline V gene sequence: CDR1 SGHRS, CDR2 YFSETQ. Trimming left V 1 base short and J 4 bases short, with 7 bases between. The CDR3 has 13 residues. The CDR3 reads CASSLIGPDTQYF. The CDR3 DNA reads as TGCGCCAGCAGCTTGATTGGACCAGATACGCAGTATTTT.

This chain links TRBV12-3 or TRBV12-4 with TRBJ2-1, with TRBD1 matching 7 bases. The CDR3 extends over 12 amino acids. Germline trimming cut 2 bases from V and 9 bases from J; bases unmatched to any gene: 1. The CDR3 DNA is TGTGCCAGCAGTTTAACAGGGGCTGAGCAGTTCTTC. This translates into CASSLTGAEQFF.

CDR3 nucleotides: TGTGCCACCAAACGCGGGGAGGGTTCTGGAAACACCATATATTTT. This gives the protein CATKRGEGSGNTIYF. The rearrangement joins TRBV15 to TRBJ1-3, with no clear D. V dropped 7 bases and J dropped 1 base, with 14 bases sitting between them. This CDR3 contains 15 residues. Germline lookup yields CDR1 LNHNV and CDR2 YYDKDF (reference sequence).

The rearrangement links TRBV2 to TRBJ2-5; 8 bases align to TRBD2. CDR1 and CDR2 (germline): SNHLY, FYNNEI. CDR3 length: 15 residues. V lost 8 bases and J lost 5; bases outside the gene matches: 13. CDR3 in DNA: TGTGCCAGCTTCATGAGCGGGGGACGGAGTGAGACCCAGTACTTC. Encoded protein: CASFMSGGRSETQYF.

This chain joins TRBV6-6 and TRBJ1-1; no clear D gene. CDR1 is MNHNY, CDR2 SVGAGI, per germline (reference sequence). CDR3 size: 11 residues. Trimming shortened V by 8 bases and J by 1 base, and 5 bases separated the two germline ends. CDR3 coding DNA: TGTGCCAGCCCTAAGAACACTGAAGCTTTCTTT. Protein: CASPKNTEAFF.

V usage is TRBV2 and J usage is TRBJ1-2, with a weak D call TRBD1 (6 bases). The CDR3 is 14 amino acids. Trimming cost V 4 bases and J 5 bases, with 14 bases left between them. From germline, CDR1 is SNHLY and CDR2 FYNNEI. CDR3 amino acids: CASSGGGVWYGYTF. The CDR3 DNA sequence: TGTGCCAGCAGTGGAGGGGGAGTATGGTATGGCTACACCTTC. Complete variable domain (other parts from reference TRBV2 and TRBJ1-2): EPEVTQTPSHQVTQMGQEVILRCVPISNHLYFYWYRQILGQKVEFLVSFYNNEISEKSEIFDDQFSVERPDGSNFTLKIRSTKLEDSAMYFCASSGGGVWYGYTFGSGTRLTVV.

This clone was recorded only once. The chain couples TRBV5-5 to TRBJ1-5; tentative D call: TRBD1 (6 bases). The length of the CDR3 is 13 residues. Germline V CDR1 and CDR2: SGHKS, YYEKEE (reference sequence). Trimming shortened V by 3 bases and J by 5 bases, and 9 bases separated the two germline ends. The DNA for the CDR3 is TGTGCCAGCAGCTCTGGGGGCGATCAGCCCCAGCATTTT. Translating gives CASSSGGDQPQHF.

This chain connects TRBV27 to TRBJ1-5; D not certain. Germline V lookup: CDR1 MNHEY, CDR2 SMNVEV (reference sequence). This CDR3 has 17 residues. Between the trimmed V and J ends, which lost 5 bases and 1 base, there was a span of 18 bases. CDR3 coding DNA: TGTGCCAGCAGTCGCGTCCGGGGTCCCGAAAGCAATCAGCCCCAGCATTTT. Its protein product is CASSRVRGPESNQPQHF.

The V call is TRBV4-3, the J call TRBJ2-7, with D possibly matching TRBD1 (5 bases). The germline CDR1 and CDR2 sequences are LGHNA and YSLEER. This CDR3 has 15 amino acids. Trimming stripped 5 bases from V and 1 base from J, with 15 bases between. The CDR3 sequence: CASSSTTVGSYEQYF. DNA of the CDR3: TGCGCCAGCAGCTCTACGACAGTTGGGTCCTACGAGCAGTACTTC.

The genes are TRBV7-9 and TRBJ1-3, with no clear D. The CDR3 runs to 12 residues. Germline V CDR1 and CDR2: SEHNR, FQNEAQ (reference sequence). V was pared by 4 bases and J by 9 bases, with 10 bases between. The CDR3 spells CASSSNPSTIYF. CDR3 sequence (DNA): TGTGCCAGCAGCTCTAACCCCAGCACCATATATTTT.

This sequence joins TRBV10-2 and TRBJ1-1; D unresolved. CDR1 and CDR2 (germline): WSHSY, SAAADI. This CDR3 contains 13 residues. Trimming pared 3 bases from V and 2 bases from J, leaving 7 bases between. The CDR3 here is CASSDPGNTEAFF. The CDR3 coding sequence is TGCGCCAGCAGTGATCCAGGAAACACTGAAGCTTTCTTT.

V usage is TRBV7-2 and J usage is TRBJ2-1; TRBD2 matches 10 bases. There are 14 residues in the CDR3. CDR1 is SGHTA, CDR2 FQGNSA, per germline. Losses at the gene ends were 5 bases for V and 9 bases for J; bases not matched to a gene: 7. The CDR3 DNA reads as TGTGCCAGCAGCCAAAGCGGGGGGGCTGGTGAGCAGTTCTTC. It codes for CASSQSGGAGEQFF.

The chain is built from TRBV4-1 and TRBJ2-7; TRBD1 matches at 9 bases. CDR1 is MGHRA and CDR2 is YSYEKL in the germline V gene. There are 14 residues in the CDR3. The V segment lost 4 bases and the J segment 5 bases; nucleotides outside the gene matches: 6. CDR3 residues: CASSRGTGSDEQYF. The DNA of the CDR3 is TGCGCCAGCAGCCGAGGGACAGGGTCGGACGAGCAGTACTTC.

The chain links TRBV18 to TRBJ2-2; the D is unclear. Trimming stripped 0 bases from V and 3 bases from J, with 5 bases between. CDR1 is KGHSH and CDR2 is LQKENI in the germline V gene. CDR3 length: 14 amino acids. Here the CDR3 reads CASSPPGYTGELFF. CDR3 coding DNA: TGTGCCAGCTCACCACCAGGGTACACCGGGGAGCTGTTTTTT.

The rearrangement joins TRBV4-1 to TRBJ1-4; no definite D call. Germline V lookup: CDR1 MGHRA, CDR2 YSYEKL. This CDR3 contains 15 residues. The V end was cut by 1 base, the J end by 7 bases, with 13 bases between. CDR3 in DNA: TGCGCCAGCAGCCAAGGGGGTAATTTCGGTGAAAAACTGTTTTTT. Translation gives CASSQGGNFGEKLFF.

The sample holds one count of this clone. CDR3 coding DNA: TGCGCCAGCAGCCAAGATTATGACAGCGGGGGCTATGGCTACACCTTC. Translating gives CASSQDYDSGGYGYTF. The chain combines TRBV4-3 with TRBJ1-2; tentative D call: TRBD1 (5 bases). Germline V gene sequence: CDR1 LGHNA, CDR2 YSLEER. This CDR3 region has 16 residues. The ends were cut back, 0 bases at V and 4 bases at J, with 15 bases in the middle.

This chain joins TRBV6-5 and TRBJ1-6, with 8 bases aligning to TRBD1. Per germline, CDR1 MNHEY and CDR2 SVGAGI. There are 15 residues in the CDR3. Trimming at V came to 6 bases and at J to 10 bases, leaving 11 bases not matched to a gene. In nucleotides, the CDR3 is TGTGCCAGCAGACCCAGGACAGGGATAATCTCACCCCTCCACTTT. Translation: CASRPRTGIISPLHF.

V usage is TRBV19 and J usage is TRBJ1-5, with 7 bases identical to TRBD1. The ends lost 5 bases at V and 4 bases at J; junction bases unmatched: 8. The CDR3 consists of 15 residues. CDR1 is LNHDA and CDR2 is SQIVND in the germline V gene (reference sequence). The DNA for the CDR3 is TGTGCCAGTAGTGCCTTAGACAGGGAGAATCAGCCCCAGCATTTT. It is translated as CASSALDRENQPQHF.

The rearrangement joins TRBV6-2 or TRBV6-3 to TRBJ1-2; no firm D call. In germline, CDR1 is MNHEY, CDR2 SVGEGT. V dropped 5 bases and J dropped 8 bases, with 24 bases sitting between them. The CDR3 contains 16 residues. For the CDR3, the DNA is TGTGCCAGCAGTACTACGCCCTCGGACGTGTTTCGGGGCTACACCTTC. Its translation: CASSTTPSDVFRGYTF.